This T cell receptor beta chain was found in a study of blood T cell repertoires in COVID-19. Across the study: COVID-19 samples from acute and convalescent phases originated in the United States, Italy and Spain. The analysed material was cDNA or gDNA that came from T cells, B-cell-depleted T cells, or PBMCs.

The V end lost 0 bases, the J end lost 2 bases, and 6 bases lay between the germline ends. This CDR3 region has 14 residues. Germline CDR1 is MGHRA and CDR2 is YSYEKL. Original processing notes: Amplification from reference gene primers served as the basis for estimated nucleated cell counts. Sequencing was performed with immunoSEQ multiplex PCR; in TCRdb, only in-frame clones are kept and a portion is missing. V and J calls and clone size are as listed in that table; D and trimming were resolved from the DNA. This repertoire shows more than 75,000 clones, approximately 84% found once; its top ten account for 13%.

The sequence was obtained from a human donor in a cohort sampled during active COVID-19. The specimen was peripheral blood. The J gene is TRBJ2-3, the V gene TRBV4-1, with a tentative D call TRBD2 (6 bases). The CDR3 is CASSQERDTDTQYF. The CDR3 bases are TGCGCCAGCAGCCAAGAGCGGGACACAGATACGCAGTATTTT.